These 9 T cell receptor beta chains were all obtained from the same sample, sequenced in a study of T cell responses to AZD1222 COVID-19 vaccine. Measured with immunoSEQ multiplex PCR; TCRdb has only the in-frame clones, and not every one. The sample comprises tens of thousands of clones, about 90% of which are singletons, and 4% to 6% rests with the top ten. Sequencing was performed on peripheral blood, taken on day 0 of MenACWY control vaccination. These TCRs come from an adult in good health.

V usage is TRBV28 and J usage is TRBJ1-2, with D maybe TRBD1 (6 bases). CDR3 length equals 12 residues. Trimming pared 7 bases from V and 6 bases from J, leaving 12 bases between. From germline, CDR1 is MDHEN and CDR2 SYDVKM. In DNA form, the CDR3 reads TGTGCCAGCATCGAAGGGGGGCATGGCTACACCTTC. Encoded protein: CASIEGGHGYTF.

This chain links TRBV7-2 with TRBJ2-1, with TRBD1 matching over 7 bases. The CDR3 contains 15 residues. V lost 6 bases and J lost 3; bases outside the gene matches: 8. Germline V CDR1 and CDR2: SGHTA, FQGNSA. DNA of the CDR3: TGTGCCAGCAGGCCCGGACAGGCCTTCTACAATGAGCAGTTCTTC. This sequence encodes CASRPGQAFYNEQFF. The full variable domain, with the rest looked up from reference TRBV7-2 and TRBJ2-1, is GAGVSQSPSNKVTEKGKDVELRCDPISGHTALYWYRQSLGQGLEFLIYFQGNSAPDKSGLPSDRFSAERTGGSVSTLTIQRTQQEDSAVYLCASRPGQAFYNEQFFGPGTRLTVL.

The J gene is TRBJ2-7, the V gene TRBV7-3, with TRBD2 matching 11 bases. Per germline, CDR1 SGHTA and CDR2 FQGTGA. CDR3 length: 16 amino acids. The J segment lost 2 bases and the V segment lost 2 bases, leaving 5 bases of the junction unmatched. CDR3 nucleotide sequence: TGTGCCAGCAGCTTATACCCGACTAGCGGGACCTACGAGCAGTACTTC. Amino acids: CASSLYPTSGTYEQYF.

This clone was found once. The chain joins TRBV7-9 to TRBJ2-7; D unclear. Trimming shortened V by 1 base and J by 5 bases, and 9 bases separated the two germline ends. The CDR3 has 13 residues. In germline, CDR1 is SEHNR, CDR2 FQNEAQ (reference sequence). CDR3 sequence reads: CASSLVGIDEQYF. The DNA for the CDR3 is TGTGCCAGCAGCTTAGTAGGGATCGACGAGCAGTACTTC.

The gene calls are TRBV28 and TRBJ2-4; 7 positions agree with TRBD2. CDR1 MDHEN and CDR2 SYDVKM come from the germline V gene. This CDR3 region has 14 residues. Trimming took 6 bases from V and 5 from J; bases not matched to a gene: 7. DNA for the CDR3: TGTGCCAGCAGCCCGACTAGCTCCCAAAACATTCAGTACTTC. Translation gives CASSPTSSQNIQYF.

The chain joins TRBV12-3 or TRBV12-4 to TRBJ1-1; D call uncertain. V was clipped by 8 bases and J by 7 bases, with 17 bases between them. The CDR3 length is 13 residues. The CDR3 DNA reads TGTGCCAGCTCCAGGATCGGCGTAAATGAAGCTTTCTTT. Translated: CASSRIGVNEAFF.

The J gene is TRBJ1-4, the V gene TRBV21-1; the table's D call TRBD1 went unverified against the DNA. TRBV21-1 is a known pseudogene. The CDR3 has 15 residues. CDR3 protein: CASLSWGTDNEKLFF. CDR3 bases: TGTGCCAGCCTCTCCTGGGGGACAGATAATGAAAAACTGTTTTTT.

This chain's CDR3 is CASSIEGRAEAFF. DNA of the CDR3: TGTGCCAGTAGTATAGAGGGCAGGGCGGAAGCTTTCTTT. V usage is TRBV19 and J usage is TRBJ1-1, with D possibly matching TRBD1 (5 bases). The germline gives CDR1 LNHDA, CDR2 SQIVND (reference sequence). The CDR3 is 13 amino acids. Trimming removed 0 bases at V and 8 bases at J, with 10 bases between.

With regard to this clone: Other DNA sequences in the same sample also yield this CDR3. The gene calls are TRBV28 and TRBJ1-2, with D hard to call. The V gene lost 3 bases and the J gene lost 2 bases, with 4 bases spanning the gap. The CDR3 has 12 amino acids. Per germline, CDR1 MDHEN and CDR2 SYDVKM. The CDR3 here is CASSLGNYGYTF. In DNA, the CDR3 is TGTGCCAGCAGTTTGGGCAACTATGGCTACACCTTC.